These 26 T cell receptor beta chains came from one sample sequenced in a study of blood T cell repertoires in COVID-19. Produced via immunoSEQ multiplex PCR; TCRdb's table is partial and in-frame only. The sample records roughly 180,000 clones, approximately 80% being singletons. The sequencing input was peripheral blood. The origin of the receptors is a human donor in a cohort sampled during active COVID-19.

The rearrangement links TRBV6-6 to TRBJ1-6; D uncertain. CDR1 MNHNY and CDR2 SVGAGI come from the germline V gene (reference sequence). The CDR3 spans 12 residues. V gave up 6 bases and J gave up 7 bases, with 7 bases separating them. The CDR3 is CASRQPNSPLHF. In DNA form, the CDR3 reads TGTGCCAGCAGACAGCCAAATTCACCCCTCCACTTT.

The J gene is TRBJ1-4, the V gene TRBV19; D is unresolved. The germline V gene encodes CDR1 LNHDA and CDR2 SQIVND (reference sequence). The CDR3 runs 13 residues. The V end was cut by 6 bases, the J end by 2 bases, with 7 bases between. The CDR3 loop is CASRTKTNEKLFF. The CDR3 coding sequence is TGTGCCAGTAGAACAAAGACTAATGAAAAACTGTTTTTT.

This chain uses TRBV7-9 with TRBJ2-1, with D maybe TRBD2 (6 bases). The germline V and J ends were trimmed by 2 bases and 7 bases, with 15 bases remaining between them. CDR3 size: 15 residues. Germline CDR1 SEHNR, CDR2 FQNEAQ (reference sequence). As DNA, the CDR3 is TGTGCCAGCAGCTTAACGGGGGTGATCAGGAATGAGCAGTTCTTC. Protein product: CASSLTGVIRNEQFF.

J is TRBJ1-2 and V is TRBV3-1 (or the pseudogene TRBV3-2); D not resolved. V lost 1 base and J 5 bases, leaving 5 bases between the germline ends. This CDR3 is built from 12 residues. Germline CDR1 LGHDT, CDR2 YNNKEL (reference sequence). The CDR3 region is CASSQAGYGYTF. The CDR3 bases are TGTGCCAGCAGCCAAGCCGGGTATGGCTACACCTTC.

The chain couples TRBV2 to TRBJ2-6; the match to TRBD1 covers 9 bases. Unmatched junction bases numbered 10, after V lost 5 bases and J lost 2 bases. This CDR3 is built from 18 residues. The germline V gene has CDR1 SNHLY and CDR2 FYNNEI. CDR3 sequence reads: CASSRGQGFIAGANVLTF. Here the CDR3 DNA reads TGTGCCAGCAGTCGGGGACAGGGTTTTATTGCTGGGGCCAACGTCCTGACTTTC.

This rearrangement joins TRBV5-1 to TRBJ1-4; D is unresolved. V was pared by 1 base and J by 4 bases, with 8 bases between. CDR1 and CDR2 (germline): SGHRS, YFSETQ. This CDR3 comprises 14 residues. The CDR3 bases are TGCGCCAGCAGCTTGAGTGCCAGTAATGAAAAACTGTTTTTT. It yields the protein CASSLSASNEKLFF.

This chain uses TRBV27 with TRBJ2-1, with D perhaps TRBD2 (6 bases). This CDR3 is 11 amino acids long. CDR1 is MNHEY, CDR2 SMNVEV, per germline (reference sequence). V was cut by 3 bases and J by 13 bases, with 10 bases left in between. The CDR3 DNA is TGTGCCAGCAGTTTGGAGGGAGTACAGTTCTTC. Its protein product is CASSLEGVQFF.

This chain uses TRBV4-1 with TRBJ2-6; the match to TRBD2 covers 8 bases. The CDR3 length is 16 residues. The junction had 2 bases not matched to a gene; V was cut back by 4 bases and J by 0 bases. Germline V gives CDR1 MGHRA, CDR2 YSYEKL. CDR3 region: CASSPGGFSGANVLTF. For the CDR3, the DNA is TGCGCCAGCAGCCCGGGAGGGTTCTCTGGGGCCAACGTCCTGACTTTC.

The chain is built from TRBV3-1 (or the pseudogene TRBV3-2) and TRBJ1-3; D is possibly TRBD1 (5 bases). Germline lookup yields CDR1 LGHDT and CDR2 YNNKEL (reference sequence). This CDR3 has 15 residues. V was clipped by 1 base and J by 0 bases, with 7 bases between them. The CDR3 DNA sequence: TGTGCCAGCAGCCAAGCAGGGTACTCTGGAAACACCATATATTTT. It translates to CASSQAGYSGNTIYF.

The chain couples TRBV12-3 or TRBV12-4 to TRBJ2-7, with D perhaps TRBD1 (5 bases). Trimming removed 4 bases at V and 3 bases at J, with 10 bases between. This CDR3 region has 13 residues. CDR3 in DNA: TGTGCCAGCAGTTCGACAGCCGACTACGAGCAGTACTTC. It yields the protein CASSSTADYEQYF.

This clone was seen more than once but under ten times. The chain carries TRBV4-2 and TRBJ2-7; 8 nucleotides align to TRBD1. The CDR3 totals 14 residues. With V trimmed by 0 bases and J by 5 bases, 3 bases remained unmatched. The germline V gene has CDR1 LGHNA and CDR2 YNFKEQ. Here the CDR3 reads CASSQESGQDEQYF. In DNA, the CDR3 is TGTGCCAGCAGCCAAGAATCGGGACAGGACGAGCAGTACTTC.

The chain employs TRBV5-5 and TRBJ1-2; D not certain. Germline lookup yields CDR1 SGHKS and CDR2 YYEKEE (reference sequence). CDR3 size: 11 residues. V was trimmed by 2 bases and J by 6 bases, leaving 5 bases between them. As DNA, the CDR3 is TGTGCCAGCAGCTTTCCGGATGGCTACACCTTC. It codes for CASSFPDGYTF.

The rearrangement joins TRBV5-6 to TRBJ1-1, with TRBD1 as a possible D gene (5 bases). CDR1 SGHDT and CDR2 YYEEEE come from the germline V gene. The CDR3 sequence is 15 residues long. The germline V and J ends were trimmed by 0 bases and 1 base, with 10 bases remaining between them. CDR3 nucleotide sequence: TGTGCCAGCAGCTTGGTTTACACAGGGAACACTGAAGCTTTCTTT. It encodes CASSLVYTGNTEAFF.

The chain combines TRBV9 with TRBJ1-2, with a weak D call TRBD1 (6 bases). The CDR3 is made up of 13 amino acids. Germline V gives CDR1 SGDLS, CDR2 YYNGEE. V lost 4 bases and J 8 bases, leaving 15 bases between the germline ends. CDR3 DNA: TGTGCCAGCAGCCGGGACGGGACATACGGCTACACCTTC. Encoded protein: CASSRDGTYGYTF.

V is TRBV9 and J is TRBJ2-5, with a tentative D call TRBD1 (6 bases). Trimming removed 4 bases at V and 3 bases at J, with 19 bases between. Germline-derived CDR1 and CDR2 are SGDLS and YYNGEE. The CDR3 runs to 16 residues. The DNA of the CDR3 is TGTGCCAGCAGCCCCCACAGCAGGGGCTCTGAAGAGACCCAGTACTTC. It encodes CASSPHSRGSEETQYF.

This clone was picked up one time. The chain couples TRBV12-3 or TRBV12-4 to TRBJ1-2; 7 bases line up with TRBD1. J gave up 8 bases and V 5 bases, and 8 bases lay outside the gene matches. There are 13 residues in the CDR3. The CDR3 spells CASSPTGSEGYTF. DNA for the CDR3: TGTGCCAGCAGTCCGACAGGGTCTGAAGGCTACACCTTC.

The rearrangement uses TRBV14 and TRBJ1-2; D is ambiguous. This CDR3 is 16 amino acids long. V lost 0 bases, J lost 2 bases, and 13 bases lay in between. Germline V CDR1 and CDR2: SGHDN, FVKESK. CDR3 nucleotides: TGTGCCAGCAGCCAAGATCGGAGTGGCCGAAACTATGGCTACACCTTC. It translates to CASSQDRSGRNYGYTF.

The chain couples TRBV7-9 to TRBJ1-2, with D tentatively TRBD1 (5 bases). The V gene lost 1 base and the J gene lost 4 bases, with 13 bases spanning the gap. Germline loops: CDR1 SEHNR, CDR2 FQNEAQ (reference sequence). The CDR3 has 15 amino acids. CDR3 loop: CASSLEGQGPYGYTF. The CDR3 coding sequence is TGTGCCAGCAGCTTAGAAGGGCAGGGCCCCTATGGCTACACCTTC.

The V gene is TRBV5-1, the J gene TRBJ2-7; D call uncertain. The CDR3 sequence is 14 residues long. Trimming removed 0 bases from V and 6 bases from J, with 13 bases in between. Germline-derived CDR1 and CDR2 are SGHRS and YFSETQ. The CDR3 is CASSLDGAVPEQYF. The CDR3 DNA reads TGCGCCAGCAGCTTGGACGGTGCCGTTCCCGAGCAGTACTTC.

This clone was detected only a few times. The chain employs TRBV7-9 and TRBJ2-1; D is perhaps TRBD2 (5 bases). Germline lookup yields CDR1 SEHNR and CDR2 FQNEAQ (reference sequence). V dropped 3 bases and J dropped 4 bases, with 13 bases sitting between them. This CDR3 has 15 amino acids. The CDR3 DNA reads as TGTGCCAGCAGCTTGGTACGCTGGGAGTACAATGAGCAGTTCTTC. It translates to CASSLVRWEYNEQFF.

The J gene is TRBJ2-1, the V gene TRBV5-1; D is possibly TRBD1 (6 bases). Germline V gene sequence: CDR1 SGHRS, CDR2 YFSETQ. V lost 2 bases and J 8 bases, leaving 17 bases between the germline ends. This CDR3 contains 15 residues. CDR3 residues: CASSFDRNPMDEQFF. Here the CDR3 DNA reads TGCGCCAGCAGCTTCGACAGGAATCCTATGGATGAGCAGTTCTTC.

The chain employs TRBV5-1 and TRBJ2-7, with 9 bases fitting TRBD1. The CDR3 runs to 15 residues. After removal of 6 bases from V and 2 bases from J, the junction contained 9 bases not matched to a gene. Germline-derived CDR1 and CDR2 are SGHRS and YFSETQ. CDR3: CASMTGTGRTYEQYF. For the CDR3, the DNA is TGCGCCAGCATGACCGGGACAGGGAGGACCTACGAGCAGTACTTC.

CDR3 in DNA: TGTGCCAGCAGCTTGGGGCACAGGGACGAGCAGTACTTC. Protein sequence: CASSLGHRDEQYF. The chain links TRBV5-4 to TRBJ2-7; TRBD1 is a possible D gene (6 bases). Looked up from germline, CDR1 is SGHNT and CDR2 is YYREEE (reference sequence). V lost 0 bases to trimming and J lost 5 bases, with 9 bases between them. This CDR3 spans 13 amino acids.

The chain links TRBV5-1 to TRBJ1-1, with D tentatively TRBD1 (5 bases). The length of the CDR3 is 18 residues. CDR1 and CDR2 from the germline V gene are SGHRS and YFSETQ. The germline V and J ends were trimmed by 0 bases and 0 bases, with 18 bases remaining between them. CDR3 in DNA: TGCGCCAGCAGCTTGGAGTTAGGGTTGGGGGGAATGAACACTGAAGCTTTCTTT. It codes for CASSLELGLGGMNTEAFF.

A few counts support this clone. V is TRBV7-9 and J is TRBJ1-2; TRBD1 aligns across 8 bases. The CDR3 covers 15 residues. The germline gives CDR1 SEHNR, CDR2 FQNEAQ (reference sequence). Germline trimming cut 6 bases from V and 3 bases from J; bases unmatched to any gene: 9. The DNA of the CDR3 is TGTGCCAGCAGTTCTGAAGACAGGGGAGACTATGGCTACACCTTC. Translating gives CASSSEDRGDYGYTF.

The chain uses TRBV11-3 and TRBJ2-5, with 8 positions matching TRBD2. V lost 5 bases to trimming and J lost 5 bases; unmatched junction nucleotides: 13. Germline V lookup: CDR1 SGHNT, CDR2 YENEEA. The CDR3 sequence is 16 residues long. CDR3 protein: CASSPGIAGQRETQYF. For the CDR3, the DNA is TGTGCCAGCAGCCCCGGTATAGCGGGGCAACGGGAGACCCAGTACTTC.